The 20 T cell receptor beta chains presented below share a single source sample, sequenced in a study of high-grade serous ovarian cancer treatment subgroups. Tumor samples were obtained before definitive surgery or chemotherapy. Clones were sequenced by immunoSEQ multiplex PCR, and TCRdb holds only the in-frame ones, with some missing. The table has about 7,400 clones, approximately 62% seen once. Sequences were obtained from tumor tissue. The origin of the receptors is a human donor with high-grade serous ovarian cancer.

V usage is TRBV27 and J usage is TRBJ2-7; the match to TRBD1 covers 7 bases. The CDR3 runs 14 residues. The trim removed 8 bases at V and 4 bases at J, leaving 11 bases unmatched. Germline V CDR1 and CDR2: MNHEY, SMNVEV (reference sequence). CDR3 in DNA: TGTGCCAGCGGACTGACAGGGAAGGTTTACGAGCAGTACTTC. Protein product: CASGLTGKVYEQYF.

CDR3 residues: CASSLALTSETQYF. DNA of the CDR3: TGTGCCAGCAGCTTAGCGCTCACCTCAGAGACCCAGTACTTC. This rearrangement joins TRBV7-2 to TRBJ2-5; unclear D gene. Looked up from germline, CDR1 is SGHTA and CDR2 is FQGNSA. The germline V and J ends were trimmed by 0 bases and 4 bases, with 9 bases remaining between them. The CDR3 is 14 residues long. The whole variable domain, remainder taken from reference TRBV7-2 and TRBJ2-5, is GAGVSQSPSNKVTEKGKDVELRCDPISGHTALYWYRQSLGQGLEFLIYFQGNSAPDKSGLPSDRFSAERTGGSVSTLTIQRTQQEDSAVYLCASSLALTSETQYFGPGTRLLVL.

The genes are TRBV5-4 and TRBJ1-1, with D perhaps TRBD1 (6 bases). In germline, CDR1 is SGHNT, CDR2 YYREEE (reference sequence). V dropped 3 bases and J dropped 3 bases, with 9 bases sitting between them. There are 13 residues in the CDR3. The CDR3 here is CASSWHRDTEAFF. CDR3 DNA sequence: TGTGCCAGCAGCTGGCACAGGGACACTGAAGCTTTCTTT.

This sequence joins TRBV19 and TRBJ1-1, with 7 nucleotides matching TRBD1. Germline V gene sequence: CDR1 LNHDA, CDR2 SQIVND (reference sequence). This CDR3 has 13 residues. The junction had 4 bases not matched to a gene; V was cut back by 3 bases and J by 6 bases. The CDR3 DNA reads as TGTGCCAGTAGTATTGCCAGGGGGGCTGAAGCTTTCTTT. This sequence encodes CASSIARGAEAFF.

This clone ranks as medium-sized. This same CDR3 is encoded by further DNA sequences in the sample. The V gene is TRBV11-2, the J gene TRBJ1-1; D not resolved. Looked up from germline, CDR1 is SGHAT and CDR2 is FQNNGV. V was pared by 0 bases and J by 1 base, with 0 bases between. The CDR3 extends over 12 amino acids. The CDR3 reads CASSLENTEAFF. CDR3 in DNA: TGTGCCAGCAGCTTAGAGAACACTGAAGCTTTCTTT. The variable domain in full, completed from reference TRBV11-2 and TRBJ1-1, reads EAGVAQSPRYKIIEKRQSVAFWCNPISGHATLYWYQQILGQGPKLLIQFQNNGVVDDSQLPKDRFSAERLKGVDSTLKIQPAKLEDSAVYLCASSLENTEAFFGQGTRLTVV.

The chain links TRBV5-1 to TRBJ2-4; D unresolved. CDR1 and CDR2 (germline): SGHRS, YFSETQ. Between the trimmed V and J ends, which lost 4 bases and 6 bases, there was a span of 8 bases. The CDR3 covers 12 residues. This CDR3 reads CASSDSGNIQYF. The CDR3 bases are TGCGCCAGCAGCGATTCAGGAAACATTCAGTACTTC.

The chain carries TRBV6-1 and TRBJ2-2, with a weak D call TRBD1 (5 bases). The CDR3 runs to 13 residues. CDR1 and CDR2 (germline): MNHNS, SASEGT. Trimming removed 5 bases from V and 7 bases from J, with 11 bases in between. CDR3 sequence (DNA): TGTGCCAGCAGTTTGACAGAAGTCGGGGAGCTGTTTTTT. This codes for CASSLTEVGELFF.

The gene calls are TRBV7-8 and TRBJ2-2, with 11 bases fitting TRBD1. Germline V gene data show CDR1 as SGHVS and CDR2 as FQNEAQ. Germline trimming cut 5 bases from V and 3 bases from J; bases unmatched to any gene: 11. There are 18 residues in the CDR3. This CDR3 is CASSRTGTGGTDTGELFF. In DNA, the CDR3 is TGTGCCAGCAGCAGGACCGGGACAGGGGGGACGGACACCGGGGAGCTGTTTTTT.

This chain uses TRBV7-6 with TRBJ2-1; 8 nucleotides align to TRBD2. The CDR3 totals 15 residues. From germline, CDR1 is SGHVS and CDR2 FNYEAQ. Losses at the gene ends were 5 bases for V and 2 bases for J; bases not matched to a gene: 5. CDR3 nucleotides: TGTGCCAGCAGCCCGACTAGCGCGACCTACAATGAGCAGTTCTTC. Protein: CASSPTSATYNEQFF.

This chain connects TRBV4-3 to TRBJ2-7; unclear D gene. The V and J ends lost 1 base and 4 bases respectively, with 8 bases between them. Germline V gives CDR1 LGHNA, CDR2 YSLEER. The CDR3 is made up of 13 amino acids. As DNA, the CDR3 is TGCGCCAGCAGCCAAGGTCCCTTATACGAGCAGTACTTC. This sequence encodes CASSQGPLYEQYF.

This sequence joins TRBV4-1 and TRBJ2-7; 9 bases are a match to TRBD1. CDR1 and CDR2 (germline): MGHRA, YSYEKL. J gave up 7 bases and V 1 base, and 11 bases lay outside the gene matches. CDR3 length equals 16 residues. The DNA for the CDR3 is TGCGCCAGCAGCCAAGGGTCCGGGACAGGGACTTGGGAGCAGTACTTC. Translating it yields CASSQGSGTGTWEQYF.

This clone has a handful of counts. The CDR3 region is CASSLDTSNYGYTF. DNA of the CDR3: TGTGCCAGCAGCTTAGATACATCTAACTATGGCTACACCTTC. The chain employs TRBV7-6 and TRBJ1-2; no definite D call. There are 14 residues in the CDR3. V was trimmed by 1 base and J by 0 bases, leaving 6 bases between them. Germline lookup yields CDR1 SGHVS and CDR2 FNYEAQ.

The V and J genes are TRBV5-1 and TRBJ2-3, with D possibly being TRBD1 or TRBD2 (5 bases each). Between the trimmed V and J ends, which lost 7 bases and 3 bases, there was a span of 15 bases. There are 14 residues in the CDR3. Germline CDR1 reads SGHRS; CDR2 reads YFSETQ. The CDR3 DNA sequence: TGCGCCAGCGGCATCGGGACCGGGACAGATACGCAGTATTTT. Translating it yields CASGIGTGTDTQYF.

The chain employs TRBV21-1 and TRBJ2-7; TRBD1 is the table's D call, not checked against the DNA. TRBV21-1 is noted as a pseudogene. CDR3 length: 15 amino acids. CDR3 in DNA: TGTGCCAGCACCCAACGGGACAGAATTTCCTACGAGCAGTACTTC. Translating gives CASTQRDRISYEQYF.

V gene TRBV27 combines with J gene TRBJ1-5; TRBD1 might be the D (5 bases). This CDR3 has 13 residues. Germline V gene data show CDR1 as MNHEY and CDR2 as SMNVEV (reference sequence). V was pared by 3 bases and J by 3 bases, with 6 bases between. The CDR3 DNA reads TGTGCCAGCAGTTTGACAGTCAATCAGCCCCAGCATTTT. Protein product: CASSLTVNQPQHF.

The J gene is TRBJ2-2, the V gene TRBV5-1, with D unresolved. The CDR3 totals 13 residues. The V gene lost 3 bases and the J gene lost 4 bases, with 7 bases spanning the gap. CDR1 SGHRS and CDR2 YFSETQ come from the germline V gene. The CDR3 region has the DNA TGCGCCAGCAGCTGGGCGAGCACCGGGGAGCTGTTTTTT. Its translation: CASSWASTGELFF.

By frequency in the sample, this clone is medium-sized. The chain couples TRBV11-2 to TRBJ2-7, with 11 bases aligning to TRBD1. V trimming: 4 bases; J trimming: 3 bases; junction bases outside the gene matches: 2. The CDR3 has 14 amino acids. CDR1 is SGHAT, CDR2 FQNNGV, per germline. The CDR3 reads CASSSGQGVYEQYF. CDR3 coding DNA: TGTGCCAGCAGCTCGGGACAGGGGGTCTACGAGCAGTACTTC.

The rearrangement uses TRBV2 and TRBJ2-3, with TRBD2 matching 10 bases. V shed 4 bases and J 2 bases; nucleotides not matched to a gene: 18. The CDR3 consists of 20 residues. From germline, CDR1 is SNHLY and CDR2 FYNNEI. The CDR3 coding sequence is TGTGCCAGCAGTGTTTCGTCTAGCGTGTCCGGGACTAGCGACACAGATACGCAGTATTTT. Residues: CASSVSSSVSGTSDTDTQYF.

The CDR3 DNA reads TGTGCCAGCAGCGTAAACTTGGGAAACACCATATATTTT. Translation: CASSVNLGNTIYF. This chain connects TRBV9 to TRBJ1-3; D uncertain. CDR1 is SGDLS, CDR2 YYNGEE, per germline. The V end lost 1 base, the J end lost 4 bases, and 6 bases lay between the germline ends. This CDR3 spans 13 amino acids.

CDR3 in DNA: TGTGCCACGAGACCGCCTGGGACCTACGAGCAGTACTTC. Its translation: CATRPPGTYEQYF. The chain links TRBV28 to TRBJ2-7, with D uncertain. The V gene lost 10 bases and the J gene lost 2 bases, with 15 bases spanning the gap. The CDR3 has 13 residues. Germline V CDR1 and CDR2: MDHEN, SYDVKM.